These T cell receptor beta chains were read from a single sample in a study of T cell changes during pregnancy in multiple sclerosis. This table comes from immunoSEQ multiplex PCR, and its TCRdb copy is limited to in-frame clones, with some not included. Among approximately 61,000 clones listed, about 88% were seen once. The sample consisted of peripheral blood, taken in the first trimester of pregnancy. The receptors stem from a female donor in good health, enrolled as a control in a pregnancy study. The CDR3 runs from the conserved cysteine through the conserved F or W. Each record gives: clone size, D gene, J gene, V gene, CDR3 DNA, CDR3 protein. D genes are given only for firm matches. Expanded clones get a size class; other rows say once, few or many, or leave the size out.

size: -
D: -
J: TRBJ2-7
V: TRBV5-4
DNA: TGTGCCAGCAGCCCAGGGTTTGGCGAGCAGTACTTC
CDR3: CASSPGFGEQYF

size: -
D: TRBD1
J: TRBJ2-7
V: TRBV15
DNA: TGTGCCACCAGCAGAGATCCGTACAGGGGTGGCGAGCAGTACTTC
CDR3: CATSRDPYRGGEQYF

size: -
D: -
J: TRBJ2-3
V: TRBV6-1
DNA: TGTGCCAGCAGAGGACAGCCAGATACGCAGTATTTT
CDR3: CASRGQPDTQYF

size: -
D: TRBD1
J: TRBJ2-7
V: TRBV2
DNA: TGTGCCAGCAGTGTTGGCCGGGACAGGCGACGCGAGCAGTACTTC
CDR3: CASSVGRDRRREQYF

size: -
D: -
J: TRBJ2-1
V: TRBV5-4
DNA: TGTGCCAGCAGCTCCTCAAGGAGAAATGAGCAGTTCTTC
CDR3: CASSSSRRNEQFF

size: -
D: -
J: TRBJ1-5
V: TRBV2
DNA: TGTGCCAGCTCCCAAACAGGGCTATCAAATCAGCCCCAGCATTTT
CDR3: CASSQTGLSNQPQHF

size: -
D: TRBD2
J: TRBJ2-7
V: TRBV23-1
DNA: TGCGCCAGCAGTCAATGGACTAGCGGCAAGGGCTCCTACGAGCAGTACTTC
CDR3: CASSQWTSGKGSYEQYF

size: -
D: TRBD2
J: TRBJ2-7
V: TRBV4-1
DNA: TGCGCCAGCAGCCTTAGGACTAGCGGGAGGGCCGGGTTAAGCGAGCAGTACTTC
CDR3: CASSLRTSGRAGLSEQYF

size: -
D: -
J: TRBJ2-1
V: TRBV5-4
DNA: TGTGCCAGCAGCTTAAGCAGGGTAGGTTACAATGAGCAGTTCTTC
CDR3: CASSLSRVGYNEQFF

size: -
D: -
J: TRBJ2-1
V: TRBV6-1
DNA: TGTGCCAGCAGTCTGCGGCTCGATGAGCAGTTCTTC
CDR3: CASSLRLDEQFF

size: -
D: -
J: TRBJ2-3
V: TRBV5-1
DNA: TGCGCCAGCAGCCCTAGCTGGAGGGTGACAGATACGCAGTATTTT
CDR3: CASSPSWRVTDTQYF

size: -
D: TRBD2
J: TRBJ2-2
V: TRBV7-2
DNA: TGTGCCAGCAGCTTAGTACGGGGGGACGGGGAGCTGTTTTTT
CDR3: CASSLVRGDGELFF

size: -
D: -
J: TRBJ2-3
V: TRBV5-4
DNA: TGTGCCAGCAGCTGGGGTGGACTCCCCGGCACAGATACGCAGTATTTT
CDR3: CASSWGGLPGTDTQYF

size: -
D: -
J: TRBJ1-2
V: TRBV5-4
DNA: TGTGCCAGCAGCCCGGATGACAGCTCACCTAACTATGGCTACACCTTC
CDR3: CASSPDDSSPNYGYTF

size: -
D: -
J: TRBJ1-1
V: TRBV5-8
DNA: TGTGCCAGCTCACGACCCGGGTTGGACACTGAAGCTTTCTTT
CDR3: CASSRPGLDTEAFF

size: -
D: TRBD2
J: TRBJ2-3
V: TRBV9
DNA: TGTGCCAGCAGCCCTCATTCCAGGACTAGTAGTGGGACAGATACGCAGTATTTT
CDR3: CASSPHSRTSSGTDTQYF

size: -
D: -
J: TRBJ2-3
V: TRBV11-2
DNA: TGTGCCAGCAGCTTATACAACACAGATACGCAGTATTTT
CDR3: CASSLYNTDTQYF

size: -
D: TRBD2
J: TRBJ2-5
V: TRBV11-2
DNA: TGTGCCAGCAGCTCCAGACTAGCGGAGGGGGAGACCCAGTACTTC
CDR3: CASSSRLAEGETQYF

size: -
D: -
J: TRBJ1-1
V: TRBV6-5
DNA: TGTGCCAGCAGTTTAACTCCATGGACTGAAGCTTTCTTT
CDR3: CASSLTPWTEAFF

size: -
D: -
J: TRBJ2-3
V: TRBV11-2
DNA: TGTGCCAGCAGCCCACGGGACTCCACGGGGGAAGATACGCAGTATTTT
CDR3: CASSPRDSTGEDTQYF

size: many
D: TRBD2
J: TRBJ2-1
V: TRBV6-1
DNA: TGTGCCAGCAGTGAAGCGGCGGGGGGGTACAATGAGCAGTTCTTC
CDR3: CASSEAAGGYNEQFF

size: -
D: TRBD1
J: TRBJ2-7
V: TRBV7-9
DNA: TGTGCCAGCAGCTTAGTTGGGACAGGGCTGGTCGAGCAGTACTTC
CDR3: CASSLVGTGLVEQYF

size: medium-sized
D: TRBD2
J: TRBJ2-7
V: TRBV27
DNA: TGTGCCAGCCAAGGACTAGCGGGAGGGGACTACGAGCAGTACTTC
CDR3: CASQGLAGGDYEQYF

size: -
D: -
J: TRBJ2-1
V: TRBV18
DNA: TGTGCCAGCTCTATGGTCAGGGTGGATGAGCAGTTCTTC
CDR3: CASSMVRVDEQFF

size: once
D: -
J: TRBJ2-7
V: TRBV19
DNA: TGTGCCAGTAGTAGGAATGGCGGAGGATCCTACGAGCAGTACTTC
CDR3: CASSRNGGGSYEQYF

size: -
D: -
J: TRBJ1-5
V: TRBV7-4
DNA: TGTGCCAGCAGCCCCCAACAGGGCATCAATCAGCCCCAGCATTTT
CDR3: CASSPQQGINQPQHF

size: once
D: -
J: TRBJ2-7
V: TRBV5-1
DNA: TGCGCCAGCAGCTTGCTAGCCCCTAATTACGAGCAGTACTTC
CDR3: CASSLLAPNYEQYF

size: -
D: TRBD1
J: TRBJ2-2
V: TRBV13
DNA: TGTGCCAGCAGCCTCCACAGGGGGAGGAACACCGGGGAGCTGTTTTTT
CDR3: CASSLHRGRNTGELFF

size: -
D: -
J: TRBJ1-5
V: TRBV5-1
DNA: TGCGCCAGCAGCTTGGAGGGGGTAAGCAATCAGCCCCAGCATTTT
CDR3: CASSLEGVSNQPQHF

size: -
D: TRBD1
J: TRBJ1-5
V: TRBV2
DNA: TGTGCCACTCGACAGGGGCTCAGCAATCAGCCCCAGCATTTT
CDR3: CATRQGLSNQPQHF

size: few
D: TRBD2
J: TRBJ2-2
V: TRBV29-1
DNA: TGCAGCGTACTAGCGGATAACACCGGGGAGCTGTTTTTT
CDR3: CSVLADNTGELFF

size: -
D: TRBD2
J: TRBJ2-7
V: TRBV6-5
DNA: TGTGCCAGCAGTTACTCTGGGGGGGGAGACGAGCAGTACTTC
CDR3: CASSYSGGGDEQYF

size: -
D: TRBD1
J: TRBJ1-2
V: TRBV7-9
DNA: TGTGCCAGCAGGAGGACAGGTTCTGGCTACACCTTC
CDR3: CASRRTGSGYTF

size: -
D: -
J: TRBJ2-7
V: TRBV2
DNA: TGTGCCAGCAGTGAAGCGAGAGGGAAGCAGTACTTC
CDR3: CASSEARGKQYF

size: -
D: -
J: TRBJ1-5
V: TRBV11-2
DNA: TGTGCCAGCAGCTTAGAGGGCGGGGGGAATCAGCCCCAGCATTTT
CDR3: CASSLEGGGNQPQHF

size: -
D: TRBD1
J: TRBJ2-2
V: TRBV11-3
DNA: TGTGCCAGCAGCTTAGGAGACAGGGTGAACACCGGGGAGCTGTTTTTT
CDR3: CASSLGDRVNTGELFF

size: -
D: -
J: TRBJ1-5
V: TRBV19
DNA: TGTGCCAGTAGTATCAAGGACAGTAGCAATCAGCCCCAGCATTTT
CDR3: CASSIKDSSNQPQHF

size: -
D: -
J: TRBJ1-1
V: TRBV7-6
DNA: TGTGCCAGCAGCCCAGGGTATGGGGCAAACACTGAAGCTTTCTTT
CDR3: CASSPGYGANTEAFF

size: -
D: TRBD1
J: TRBJ2-7
V: TRBV19
DNA: TGTGCCACTAGGTGGGCAGGGGGCAGCGAGCAGTACTTC
CDR3: CATRWAGGSEQYF

size: -
D: -
J: TRBJ1-2
V: TRBV7-3
DNA: TGTGCCAGCAGCTCAGGGGTTCTAACTAACTATGGCTACACCTTC
CDR3: CASSSGVLTNYGYTF

size: -
D: TRBD1
J: TRBJ2-6
V: TRBV5-4
DNA: TGTGCCAGCAGTACAGGGGAAGGGGCCAACGTCCTGACTTTC
CDR3: CASSTGEGANVLTF